A single sample gave rise to the 28 T cell receptor beta chains below, sequenced in a study of T cell responses to AZD1222 COVID-19 vaccine. TCRdb keeps only in-frame clones here, not all; method: immunoSEQ multiplex PCR. The sample holds roughly 150,000 clones, 90% to 95% seen once. Specimen: peripheral blood, collected on day 0 of AZD1222 vaccination. The receptors come from an adult in good health.

The chain joins TRBV3-1 (or the pseudogene TRBV3-2) to TRBJ2-3; 10 bases map to TRBD1. Germline V gene data show CDR1 as LGHDT and CDR2 as YNNKEL (reference sequence). This CDR3 is 18 amino acids long. V lost 6 bases and J lost 5; bases outside the gene matches: 17. The CDR3 here is CASSYYERQGAPGDTQYF. The CDR3 nucleotides are TGTGCCAGCAGTTACTACGAACGACAGGGGGCGCCGGGAGATACGCAGTATTTT.

The chain recombines TRBV6-1 with TRBJ1-2; possibly TRBD1 for D (5 bases). The CDR3 loop spans 15 amino acids. Germline CDR1 and CDR2: MNHNS and SASEGT. Trimming pared 3 bases from V and 8 bases from J, leaving 19 bases between. The CDR3 reads CASSEVAGTAGGYTF. The CDR3 DNA reads TGTGCCAGCAGTGAGGTCGCAGGGACGGCAGGCGGCTACACCTTC.

This clone was recorded only once. The rearrangement joins TRBV30 to TRBJ2-6, with no clear D. The CDR3 extends over 14 amino acids. V lost 3 bases, J lost 0 bases, and 6 bases lay in between. Germline V lookup: CDR1 GTSNPN, CDR2 SVGIG (reference sequence). The CDR3 DNA reads TGTGCCTGGAGCGCGATCTCTGGGGCCAACGTCCTGACTTTC. This gives the protein CAWSAISGANVLTF.

This clone was seen only once. The J gene is TRBJ2-7, the V gene TRBV5-1; 9 nucleotides match TRBD2. With V trimmed by 3 bases and J by 6 bases, 7 bases remained unmatched. The CDR3 extends over 14 amino acids. CDR1 and CDR2 (germline): SGHRS, YFSETQ. The CDR3 loop reads CASSSGTSPPEQYF. The CDR3 DNA sequence: TGCGCCAGCAGCTCCGGGACTAGCCCACCCGAGCAGTACTTC.

This chain links TRBV4-2 with TRBJ2-2, with TRBD1 as a possible D gene (6 bases). This CDR3 region has 17 residues. CDR1 is LGHNA and CDR2 is YNFKEQ in the germline V gene. V gave up 5 bases and J gave up 5 bases, with 21 bases separating them. The CDR3 loop is CASSIDLQGIHTGELFF. The DNA of the CDR3 is TGTGCCAGCAGCATCGACCTACAGGGTATACATACCGGGGAGCTGTTTTTT.

This chain links TRBV5-5 with TRBJ1-1; D gene unclear. V was trimmed by 1 base and J by 1 base, leaving 17 bases between them. The CDR3 covers 17 residues. Germline V CDR1 and CDR2: SGHKS, YYEKEE (reference sequence). Written as DNA, the CDR3 is TGTGCCAGCAGCTTGCGCCGGTCGGGATTCGGGAACACTGAAGCTTTCTTT. It translates to CASSLRRSGFGNTEAFF. The full variable domain, with the rest looked up from reference TRBV5-5 and TRBJ1-1, is DAGVTQSPTHLIKTRGQQVTLRCSPISGHKSVSWYQQVLGQGPQFIFQYYEKEERGRGNFPDRFSARQFPNYSSELNVNALLLGDSALYLCASSLRRSGFGNTEAFFGQGTRLTVV.

The chain links TRBV7-2 to TRBJ2-5, with TRBD2 identical over 7 bases. Germline lookup yields CDR1 SGHTA and CDR2 FQGNSA. J was trimmed by 5 bases and V by 2 bases; bases with no gene match: 2. The CDR3 loop spans 13 amino acids. CDR3 nucleotide sequence: TGTGCCAGCAGCTTATCCGGGGGGGAGACCCAGTACTTC. It encodes CASSLSGGETQYF.

The chain uses TRBV30 and TRBJ2-1; the D is unclear. This CDR3 has 16 amino acids. In germline, CDR1 is GTSNPN, CDR2 SVGIG (reference sequence). V lost 2 bases and J lost 8, with 22 bases in between. The CDR3 nucleotides read TGTGCCTGGAGTCCCCCCCGGGTAGGATTTGGCCATGAGCAGTTCTTC. Protein product: CAWSPPRVGFGHEQFF. Supplemented by reference TRBV30 and TRBJ2-1, the full variable domain reads SQTIHQWPATLVQPVGSPLSLECTVEGTSNPNLYWYRQAAGRGLQLLFYSVGIGQISSEVPQNLSASRPQDRQFILSSKKLLLSDSGFYLCAWSPPRVGFGHEQFFGPGTRLTVL.

The chain couples TRBV19 to TRBJ2-5, with D unresolved. Trimming took off 5 bases at V and 5 bases at J, with 9 bases between the two ends. Germline CDR1 and CDR2: LNHDA and SQIVND (reference sequence). The length of the CDR3 is 12 residues. CDR3 DNA sequence: TGTGCCAGTAGTCGCCAGAGGGAGACCCAGTACTTC. It translates to CASSRQRETQYF.

The chain recombines TRBV19 with TRBJ2-5; unclear D gene. Trimming left V 8 bases short and J 6 bases short, with 13 bases between. CDR3 size: 12 residues. The germline gives CDR1 LNHDA, CDR2 SQIVND (reference sequence). CDR3: CASEDWFKTQYF. CDR3 DNA: TGTGCCAGTGAAGACTGGTTTAAGACCCAGTACTTC.

The J gene is TRBJ2-7, the V gene TRBV19, with TRBD1 matching over 11 bases. CDR3 length: 16 amino acids. The germline CDR1 and CDR2 sequences are LNHDA and SQIVND (reference sequence). The trim removed 4 bases at V and 3 bases at J, leaving 8 bases unmatched. The CDR3 DNA is TGTGCCAGTAGTACACCGGGACAGGGGGTTGGCTACGAGCAGTACTTC. This translates into CASSTPGQGVGYEQYF.

The chain has TRBV7-2 and TRBJ2-2; TRBD1 matches 7 bases. The CDR3 is 15 amino acids. Germline-derived CDR1 and CDR2 are SGHTA and FQGNSA. The V segment lost 3 bases and the J segment 1 base; nucleotides outside the gene matches: 2. CDR3 DNA sequence: TGTGCCAGCAGCTTTTGGACAGGGAACACCGGGGAGCTGTTTTTT. Amino acids: CASSFWTGNTGELFF.

The gene calls are TRBV30 and TRBJ1-2; D gene unclear. Germline CDR1 is GTSNPN and CDR2 is SVGIG (reference sequence). V shed 2 bases and J shed 7 bases, with 11 bases lying between them. The CDR3 is 12 amino acids. As DNA, the CDR3 is TGTGCCTGGAGTCTGGGGATCGGTGGCTACACCTTC. As protein: CAWSLGIGGYTF. Supplemented by reference TRBV30 and TRBJ1-2, the full variable domain reads SQTIHQWPATLVQPVGSPLSLECTVEGTSNPNLYWYRQAAGRGLQLLFYSVGIGQISSEVPQNLSASRPQDRQFILSSKKLLLSDSGFYLCAWSLGIGGYTFGSGTRLTVV.

The J gene is TRBJ1-1, the V gene TRBV18; TRBD1 matches 7 bases. Trimming removed 3 bases from V and 8 bases from J; junction bases left unmatched: 9. From germline, CDR1 is KGHSH and CDR2 LQKENI. The length of the CDR3 is 14 residues. The CDR3 coding sequence is TGTGCCAGCTCACCGGGACAGTCAAATACCGAAGCTTTCTTT. Its translation: CASSPGQSNTEAFF. The full variable domain, rest sourced from reference TRBV18 and TRBJ1-1, is NAGVMQNPRHLVRRRGQEARLRCSPMKGHSHVYWYRQLPEEGLKFMVYLQKENIIDESGMPKERFSAEFPKEGPSILRIQQVVRGDSAAYFCASSPGQSNTEAFFGQGTRLTVV.

This chain uses TRBV6-6 with TRBJ2-5; 11 bases match TRBD2. The germline V gene has CDR1 MNHNY and CDR2 SVGAGI (reference sequence). Losses at the gene ends were 5 bases for V and 4 bases for J; bases not matched to a gene: 9. The CDR3 extends over 16 amino acids. The CDR3 reads CASSATSGGPGETQYF. CDR3 nucleotide sequence: TGTGCCAGCAGTGCTACTAGCGGGGGCCCGGGAGAGACCCAGTACTTC.

The V gene is TRBV6-5, the J gene TRBJ1-1, with a possible D match to TRBD1 (5 bases). Trimming cost V 1 base and J 10 bases, with 13 bases left between them. This CDR3 contains 13 residues. In germline, CDR1 is MNHEY, CDR2 SVGAGI. The CDR3 sequence: CASSYWSGGSAFF. The CDR3 nucleotides read TGTGCCAGCAGTTACTGGTCGGGGGGGTCAGCTTTCTTT.

The count of this clone is one. The chain uses TRBV2 and TRBJ1-6, with 7 nucleotides matching TRBD1. Trimming removed 6 bases from V and 6 bases from J; junction bases left unmatched: 8. The germline V gene has CDR1 SNHLY and CDR2 FYNNEI. The CDR3 consists of 15 residues. The chain's CDR3 is CASRDAQGFNSPLHF. Here the CDR3 DNA reads TGTGCCAGCAGAGACGCACAGGGGTTTAATTCACCCCTCCACTTT.

The chain carries TRBV18 and TRBJ1-1; 9 bases line up with TRBD1. Losses at the gene ends were 1 base for V and 10 bases for J; bases not matched to a gene: 1. Germline CDR1 reads KGHSH; CDR2 reads LQKENI. The CDR3 covers 12 residues. The CDR3 DNA reads as TGTGCCAGCTCACCACAGGACAGGGGAGCTTTCTTT. Residues: CASSPQDRGAFF.

CDR3 residues: CASSQDSGGIYNEQFF. Here the CDR3 DNA reads TGTGCCAGCAGCCAAGATTCAGGGGGGATTTACAATGAGCAGTTCTTC. The chain recombines TRBV3-1 (or the pseudogene TRBV3-2) with TRBJ2-1; D is perhaps TRBD1 (7 bases). V lost 0 bases and J 4 bases, leaving 13 bases between the germline ends. The CDR3 contains 16 residues. Germline V gives CDR1 LGHDT, CDR2 YNNKEL (reference sequence).

The rearrangement joins TRBV7-2 to TRBJ2-7; 10 positions match TRBD1. Germline V CDR1 and CDR2: SGHTA, FQGNSA. The CDR3 totals 18 residues. Trimming at V came to 2 bases and at J to 1 base, leaving 11 bases not matched to a gene. CDR3 protein: CASSLSRSGTGASYEQYF. As DNA, the CDR3 is TGTGCCAGCAGCTTAAGTAGGTCGGGGACAGGGGCTTCCTACGAGCAGTACTTC.

The chain joins TRBV5-1 to TRBJ1-5; no reliable D call. The germline V gene has CDR1 SGHRS and CDR2 YFSETQ. This CDR3 contains 15 residues. Trimming cost V 0 bases and J 7 bases, with 14 bases left between them. Here the CDR3 reads CASSLEGGMAQPQHF. The CDR3 nucleotides read TGCGCCAGCAGCTTGGAGGGCGGGATGGCCCAGCCCCAGCATTTT.

The CDR3 loop reads CASSQDLSLAHSPLHF. Written as DNA, the CDR3 is TGTGCCAGCAGCCAAGATCTTTCACTGGCCCATTCACCCCTCCACTTT. This sequence joins TRBV4-2 and TRBJ1-6; D call uncertain. The V end was cut by 0 bases, the J end by 8 bases, with 14 bases between. The CDR3 is made up of 16 amino acids. From germline, CDR1 is LGHNA and CDR2 YNFKEQ.

The V call is TRBV4-1, the J call TRBJ1-1; unclear D gene. This CDR3 has 14 residues. Per the germline V gene, CDR1 is MGHRA and CDR2 is YSYEKL. V lost 0 bases to trimming and J lost 10 bases, with 15 bases between them. The CDR3 coding sequence is TGCGCCAGCAGCCAAGAGGCACAGCTTTCAGTAGCTTTCTTT. Translated, it gives CASSQEAQLSVAFF.

The genes are TRBV18 and TRBJ1-1, with D possibly TRBD1 on 6 matching bases. The CDR3 totals 15 residues. V was cut by 1 base and J by 5 bases, with 14 bases left in between. The germline V gene has CDR1 KGHSH and CDR2 LQKENI. The CDR3 protein is CASSPLGGLGTEAFF. CDR3 bases: TGTGCCAGCTCACCACTTGGGGGGCTGGGGACTGAAGCTTTCTTT.

This clone was counted between two and nine times. This chain joins TRBV2 and TRBJ2-1, with 8 bases fitting TRBD2. J was trimmed by 2 bases and V by 4 bases; bases with no gene match: 4. The germline V gene has CDR1 SNHLY and CDR2 FYNNEI. The CDR3 contains 15 residues. CDR3 in DNA: TGTGCCAGCAGTGGGGGACTAGGACCCTACAATGAGCAGTTCTTC. Translation gives CASSGGLGPYNEQFF.

The V gene is TRBV4-1, the J gene TRBJ2-1, with D maybe TRBD2 (6 bases). The ends were cut back, 4 bases at V and 7 bases at J, with 11 bases in the middle. CDR1 MGHRA and CDR2 YSYEKL come from the germline V gene. This CDR3 spans 13 amino acids. CDR3 sequence: CASSLPAGNEQFF. The CDR3 coding sequence is TGCGCCAGCAGCCTCCCGGCGGGGAATGAGCAGTTCTTC.

This chain links TRBV6-2 or TRBV6-3 with TRBJ1-2; D remains ambiguous. The CDR3 sequence is 11 residues long. The V gene's germline CDR1 is MNHEY and CDR2 SVGEGT. Trimming took off 5 bases at V and 13 bases at J, with 14 bases between the two ends. CDR3 nucleotides: TGTGCCAGCAGTGCACAGAATATCTGCACCTTC. This sequence encodes CASSAQNICTF.

The genes are TRBV3-1 (or the pseudogene TRBV3-2) and TRBJ2-2, with 8 positions matching TRBD1. Germline V gene lookup returns CDR1 LGHDT and CDR2 YNNKEL (reference sequence). J gave up 1 base and V 1 base, and 2 bases lay outside the gene matches. The CDR3 contains 16 residues. The CDR3 loop reads CASSQGGTGNTGELFF. The CDR3 region has the DNA TGTGCCAGCAGCCAAGGCGGGACAGGGAACACCGGGGAGCTGTTTTTT.